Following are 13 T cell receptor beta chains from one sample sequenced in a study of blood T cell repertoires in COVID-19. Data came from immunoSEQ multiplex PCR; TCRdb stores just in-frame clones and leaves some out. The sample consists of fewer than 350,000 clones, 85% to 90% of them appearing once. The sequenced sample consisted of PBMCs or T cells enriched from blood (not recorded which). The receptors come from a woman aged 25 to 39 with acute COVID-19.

CDR3 in amino acids: CASSPSDYRGNYGYTF. The CDR3 bases are TGTGCCAGCAGCCCGAGCGATTACAGGGGTAACTATGGCTACACCTTC. V is TRBV3-1 (or the pseudogene TRBV3-2) and J is TRBJ1-2; 7 bases map to TRBD1. The CDR3 runs to 16 residues. V shed 4 bases and J 1 base; nucleotides not matched to a gene: 9. Germline CDR1 LGHDT, CDR2 YNNKEL (reference sequence).

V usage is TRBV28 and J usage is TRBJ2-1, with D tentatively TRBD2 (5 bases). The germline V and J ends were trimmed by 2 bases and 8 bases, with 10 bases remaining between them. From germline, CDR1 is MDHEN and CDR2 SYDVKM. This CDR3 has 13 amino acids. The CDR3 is CASSLGQADEQFF. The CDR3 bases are TGTGCCAGCAGTTTAGGCCAAGCGGATGAGCAGTTCTTC.

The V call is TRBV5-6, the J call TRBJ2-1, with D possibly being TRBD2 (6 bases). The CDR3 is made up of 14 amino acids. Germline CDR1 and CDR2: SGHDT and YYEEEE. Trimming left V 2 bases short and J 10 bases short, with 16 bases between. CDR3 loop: CASSFGSGGSEQFF. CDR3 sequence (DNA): TGTGCCAGCAGCTTTGGTAGCGGAGGGTCGGAGCAGTTCTTC.

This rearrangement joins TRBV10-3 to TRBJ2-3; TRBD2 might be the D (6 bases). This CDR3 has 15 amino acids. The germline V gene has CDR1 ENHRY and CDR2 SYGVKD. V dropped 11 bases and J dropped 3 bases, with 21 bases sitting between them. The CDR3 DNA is TGTGCCTCCCGACCGGGCCAGGAGGGGACAGATACGCAGTATTTT. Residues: CASRPGQEGTDTQYF.

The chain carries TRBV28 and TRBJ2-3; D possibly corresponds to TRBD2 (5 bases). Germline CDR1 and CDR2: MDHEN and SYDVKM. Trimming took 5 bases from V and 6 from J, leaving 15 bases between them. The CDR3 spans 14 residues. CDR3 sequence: CASSAGPLRDTQYF. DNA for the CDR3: TGTGCCAGCAGTGCGGGCCCTTTACGGGATACGCAGTATTTT.

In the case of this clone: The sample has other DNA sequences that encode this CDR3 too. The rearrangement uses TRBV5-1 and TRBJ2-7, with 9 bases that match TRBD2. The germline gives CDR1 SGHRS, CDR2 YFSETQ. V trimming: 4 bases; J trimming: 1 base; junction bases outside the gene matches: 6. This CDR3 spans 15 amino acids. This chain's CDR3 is CASSTGTSLSYEQYF. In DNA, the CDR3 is TGCGCCAGCAGCACGGGGACTAGCCTTTCCTACGAGCAGTACTTC.

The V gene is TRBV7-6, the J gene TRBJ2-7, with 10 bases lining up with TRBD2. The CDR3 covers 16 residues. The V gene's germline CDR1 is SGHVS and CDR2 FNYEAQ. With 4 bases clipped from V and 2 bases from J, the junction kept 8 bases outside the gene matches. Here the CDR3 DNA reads TGTGCCAGCAGCTCTACTAGCGGGATGGGGCCCTACGAGCAGTACTTC. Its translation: CASSSTSGMGPYEQYF.

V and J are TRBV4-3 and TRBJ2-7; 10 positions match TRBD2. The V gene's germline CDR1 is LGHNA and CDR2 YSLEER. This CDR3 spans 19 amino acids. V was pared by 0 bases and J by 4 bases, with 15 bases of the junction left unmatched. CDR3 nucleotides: TGCGCCAGCAGCCAAGAATCGACTAGCGGGCGCCCTATCCCGTACGAGCAGTACTTC. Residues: CASSQESTSGRPIPYEQYF.

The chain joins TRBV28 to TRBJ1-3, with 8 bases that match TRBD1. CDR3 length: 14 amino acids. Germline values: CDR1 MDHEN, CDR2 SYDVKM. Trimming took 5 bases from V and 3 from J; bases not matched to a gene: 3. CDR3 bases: TGTGCCAGCAGTCTGGGACAGGTTGGAAACACCATATATTTT. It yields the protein CASSLGQVGNTIYF.

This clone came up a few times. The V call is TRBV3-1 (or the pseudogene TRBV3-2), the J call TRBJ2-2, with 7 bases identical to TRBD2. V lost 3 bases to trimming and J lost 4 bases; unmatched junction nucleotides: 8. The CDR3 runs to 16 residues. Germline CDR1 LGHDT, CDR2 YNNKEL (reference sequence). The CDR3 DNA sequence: TGTGCCAGCAGCCAGGACCCGGGGGGATTCACCGGGGAGCTGTTTTTT. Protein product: CASSQDPGGFTGELFF.

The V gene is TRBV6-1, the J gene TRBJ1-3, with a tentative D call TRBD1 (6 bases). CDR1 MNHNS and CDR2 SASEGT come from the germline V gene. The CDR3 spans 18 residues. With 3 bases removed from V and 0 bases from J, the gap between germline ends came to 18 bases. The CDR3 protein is CASSDLLKGGISGNTIYF. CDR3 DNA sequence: TGTGCCAGCAGTGACCTCCTCAAGGGGGGGATCTCTGGAAACACCATATATTTT.

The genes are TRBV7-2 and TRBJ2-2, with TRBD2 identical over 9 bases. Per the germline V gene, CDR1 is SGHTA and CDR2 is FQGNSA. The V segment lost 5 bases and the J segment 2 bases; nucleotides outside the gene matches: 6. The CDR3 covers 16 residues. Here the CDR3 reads CASSPRTSDNTGELFF. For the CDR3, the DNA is TGTGCCAGCAGCCCAAGGACTAGCGATAACACCGGGGAGCTGTTTTTT. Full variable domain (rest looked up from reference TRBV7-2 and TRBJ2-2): GAGVSQSPSNKVTEKGKDVELRCDPISGHTALYWYRQSLGQGLEFLIYFQGNSAPDKSGLPSDRFSAERTGGSVSTLTIQRTQQEDSAVYLCASSPRTSDNTGELFFGEGSRLTVL.

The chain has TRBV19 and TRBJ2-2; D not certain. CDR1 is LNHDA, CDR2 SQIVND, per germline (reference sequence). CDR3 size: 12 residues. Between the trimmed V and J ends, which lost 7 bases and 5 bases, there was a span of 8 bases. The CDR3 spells CASTTRTGELFF. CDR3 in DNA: TGTGCCAGTACTACGCGGACCGGGGAGCTGTTTTTT.